The 3 T cell receptor beta chains given below trace back to one sample, sequenced in a study of blood T cell repertoires in COVID-19. Here immunoSEQ multiplex PCR was the method, and the copy in TCRdb shows in-frame clones only, minus some. The sample includes 55,000 to 95,000 clones, roughly 85% of them seen just once. Sequences were obtained from peripheral blood. These receptors were obtained from a woman aged 55-69 years with acute or convalescent COVID-19.

V gene TRBV28 combines with J gene TRBJ1-6; possibly TRBD1 for D (5 bases). Looked up from germline, CDR1 is MDHEN and CDR2 is SYDVKM. The CDR3 contains 15 residues. V lost 8 bases to trimming and J lost 9 bases, with 20 bases between them. The CDR3 DNA follows: TGTGCCAGCGGCCCAGGATCCGCTGGGGCTTCACCCCTCCACTTT. Encoded protein: CASGPGSAGASPLHF.

V gene TRBV19 combines with J gene TRBJ1-5; the D gene is possibly TRBD1 (5 bases). Looked up from germline, CDR1 is LNHDA and CDR2 is SQIVND (reference sequence). Trimming shortened V by 3 bases and J by 2 bases, and 14 bases separated the two germline ends. The CDR3 has 16 residues. The CDR3 coding sequence is TGTGCCAGTAGTATCGCCGGACAACGGGGCAATCAGCCCCAGCATTTT. Translating it yields CASSIAGQRGNQPQHF.

The chain carries TRBV14 and TRBJ2-1; 7 bases are shared with TRBD2. This CDR3 is 14 amino acids long. Unmatched junction bases numbered 7, after V lost 4 bases and J lost 7 bases. The germline gives CDR1 SGHDN, CDR2 FVKESK. The CDR3 DNA sequence: TGTGCCAGCAGCCCCGGCGGGAGACAAAATGAGCAGTTCTTC. It specifies CASSPGGRQNEQFF.